The 9 T cell receptor beta chains given below trace back to one sample, sequenced in a study of T cells after posttransplantation cyclophosphamide. The data were produced by immunoSEQ multiplex PCR, yet TCRdb's version contains in-frame clones alone and is incomplete. The table shows 3,500 or so clones, with roughly 77% occurring only once. Treatment was busulfan-fludarabine conditioning, a marrow graft, and cyclophosphamide on days +3 and +4. This specimen consisted of PBMCs, obtained 150 to 200 days after allogeneic stem cell transplant with posttransplant cyclophosphamide. These receptors all come from a male patient aged 60 to 75 who received an allogeneic stem cell transplant from a related donor and was CMV-positive. Some T cells may be supplied by the graft donor.

This clone was seen a single time. J is TRBJ1-2 and V is TRBV2; the match to TRBD1 covers 8 bases. Germline V gene data show CDR1 as SNHLY and CDR2 as FYNNEI. CDR3 size: 15 residues. Losses at the gene ends were 4 bases for V and 3 bases for J; bases not matched to a gene: 7. For the CDR3, the DNA is TGTGCCAGCAGTGTGGGACAGGATATAGACTATGGCTACACCTTC. It specifies CASSVGQDIDYGYTF. The variable domain in full, completed from reference TRBV2 and TRBJ1-2, reads EPEVTQTPSHQVTQMGQEVILRCVPISNHLYFYWYRQILGQKVEFLVSFYNNEISEKSEIFDDQFSVERPDGSNFTLKIRSTKLEDSAMYFCASSVGQDIDYGYTFGSGTRLTVV.

This clone was recorded a few times. The V gene is TRBV5-6, the J gene TRBJ1-3, with D possibly being TRBD1 (5 bases). V was shortened by 2 bases and J by 0 bases, with 6 bases between the two germline ends. Germline CDR1 SGHDT, CDR2 YYEEEE. The CDR3 sequence is 14 residues long. This CDR3 is CASSFRVSGNTIYF. In DNA form, the CDR3 reads TGTGCCAGCAGCTTCAGGGTCTCTGGAAACACCATATATTTT.

Only a few counts were recorded for this clone. This rearrangement joins TRBV6-5 to TRBJ2-7; tentatively, D is TRBD1 (6 bases). This CDR3 is 14 amino acids long. Germline CDR1 MNHEY, CDR2 SVGAGI. Trimming took off 6 bases at V and 1 base at J, with 13 bases between the two ends. In nucleotides, the CDR3 is TGTGCCAGCAGCCGCAGCAGGGGTTCCTACGAGCAGTACGTC. Residues: CASSRSRGSYEQYV.

This rearrangement joins TRBV19 to TRBJ2-1; 12 bases line up with TRBD2. Unmatched junction bases numbered 5, after V lost 9 bases and J lost 5 bases. CDR1 LNHDA and CDR2 SQIVND come from the germline V gene (reference sequence). CDR3 size: 14 residues. The CDR3 reads CASGGLAGNNEQFF. The CDR3 DNA sequence: TGTGCCAGCGGAGGACTAGCGGGGAACAATGAGCAGTTCTTC.

The CDR3 sequence is CASSLVRDRGGEQYV. Written as DNA, the CDR3 is TGTGCCAGCAGCTTGGTCCGGGACAGGGGAGGGGAGCAGTACGTC. This chain uses TRBV5-6 with TRBJ2-7; the match to TRBD1 covers 10 bases. The CDR3 totals 15 residues. From germline, CDR1 is SGHDT and CDR2 YYEEEE. The ends lost 0 bases at V and 7 bases at J; junction bases unmatched: 7.

The chain has TRBV4-1 and TRBJ1-1; no clear D gene. In germline, CDR1 is MGHRA, CDR2 YSYEKL. V was cut by 4 bases and J by 4 bases, with 7 bases left in between. The CDR3 sequence is 12 residues long. CDR3 DNA sequence: TGCGCCAGCAGCCGAGGTCGCACTGAAGCTTTCTTT. It is translated as CASSRGRTEAFF.

The V gene is TRBV28, the J gene TRBJ1-5, with D tentatively TRBD1 (5 bases). V lost 4 bases, J lost 10 bases, and 11 bases lay in between. Germline assignment: CDR1 MDHEN and CDR2 SYDVKM. This CDR3 is built from 12 residues. CDR3: CASSSSGHPQHF. CDR3 bases: TGTGCCAGCAGTTCATCAGGGCACCCCCAGCATTTT.

This clone was detected only a few times. The chain recombines TRBV5-6 with TRBJ2-2; TRBD1 aligns across 7 bases. Germline V gene lookup returns CDR1 SGHDT and CDR2 YYEEEE. The V gene end was trimmed by 3 bases and the J gene end by 4 bases; junction bases not matched to a gene: 3. The CDR3 length is 14 residues. CDR3 amino acids: CASSWYRGTGELFF. The CDR3 coding sequence is TGTGCCAGCAGCTGGTACAGGGGCACCGGGGAGCTGTTTTTT. The full variable domain, with the rest looked up from reference TRBV5-6 and TRBJ2-2, is DAGVTQSPTHLIKTRGQQVTLRCSPKSGHDTVSWYQQALGQGPQFIFQYYEEEERQRGNFPDRFSGHQFPNYSSELNVNALLLGDSALYLCASSWYRGTGELFFGEGSRLTVL.

The V gene is TRBV11-3, the J gene TRBJ2-3; unclear D gene. Germline V gives CDR1 SGHNT, CDR2 YENEEA. With 0 bases removed from V and 9 bases from J, the gap between germline ends came to 7 bases. CDR3 length equals 12 residues. CDR3 DNA sequence: TGTGCCAGCAGCTTAGATGACTCCACGCAGTATTTT. Translated, it gives CASSLDDSTQYF. Using reference TRBV11-3 and TRBJ2-3 for the parts outside the CDR3, the full variable domain is EAGVVQSPRYKIIEKKQPVAFWCNPISGHNTLYWYLQNLGQGPELLIRYENEEAVDDSQLPKDRFSAERLKGVDSTLKIQPAELGDSAVYLCASSLDDSTQYFGPGTRLTVL.